These T cell receptor beta chains were read from a single sample in a study of blood T cells in healthy people across ages. Using its own MiXCR run on the 5' RACE reads, TCRdb lists one record per CDR3 protein. The sample holds roughly 800,000 distinct CDR3 sequences; over 45% are singletons and the top ten take around 20%. The sample was blood. Every receptor here comes from a young man in good health. Both conserved end residues are part of each CDR3. A D gene is named only where the DNA matches it firmly. Some rows have no size entry. The others give once, few or many, or a class for an expanded clone.

J,D,size,V,CDR3,DNA
TRBJ2-5,.,.,TRBV9,CASSALRGRGETQYF,TGTGCCAGCAGCGCTCTCAGGGGCCGAGGGGAGACCCAGTACTTC
TRBJ2-7,.,once,TRBV7-9,CASSSSSGTQPYERYF,TGTGCCAGCAGCTCCTCCAGCGGAACCCAACCCTACGAGCGGTACTTC
TRBJ1-1,.,.,TRBV18,CASSVGQGSKAAFF,TGTGCCAGCTCAGTTGGACAAGGCTCCAAGGCGGCTTTCTTT
TRBJ2-5,TRBD2,few,TRBV4-3,CASSPGDGRASSETQYF,TGCGCCAGCAGCCCAGGGGACGGGAGGGCTTCCTCAGAGACCCAGTACTTC
TRBJ1-6,TRBD1,.,TRBV11-2,CASSQGTGAASPLHF,TGTGCCAGCAGCCAGGGGACAGGGGCGGCTTCACCCCTCCACTTT
TRBJ2-1,TRBD1,many,TRBV4-2,CASSQWTGDRINEQFF,TGTGCCAGCAGCCAATGGACAGGGGACCGAATAAATGAGCAGTTCTTC
TRBJ2-5,.,.,TRBV27,CASSLQGGLETQYF,TGTGCCAGCAGTCTCCAGGGGGGGCTAGAGACCCAGTACTTC
TRBJ1-2,.,.,TRBV11-2,CASSSSHALDGYTF,TGTGCCAGCAGCTCTTCCCACGCGCTGGATGGCTACACCTTC
TRBJ2-7,.,.,TRBV10-3,CAISESAGFEQYF,TGTGCCATCAGTGAGTCTGCAGGCTTTGAGCAGTACTTC
TRBJ2-3,.,.,TRBV3-1,CASSQKGTDTQYF,TGTGCCAGCAGCCAAAAGGGTACAGATACGCAGTATTTT
TRBJ2-2,.,.,TRBV20-1,CSASWAANSGELFF,TGCAGTGCTAGTTGGGCCGCTAACTCCGGGGAGCTGTTTTTT
TRBJ2-7,TRBD1,.,TRBV7-2,CASSLETRTGLTYEQYF,TGTGCCAGCAGCTTAGAGACCCGGACAGGACTTACCTACGAGCAGTACTTC
TRBJ2-7,TRBD2,.,TRBV7-2,CASSPLGGVYEQYF,TGTGCCAGCAGCCCGTTGGGGGGGGTCTACGAGCAGTACTTC
TRBJ1-4,TRBD1,.,TRBV6-6,CASRSRTGSALEKLFF,TGTGCCAGCAGGAGTAGGACAGGGAGCGCGCTCGAAAAACTGTTTTTT
TRBJ2-1,TRBD2,.,TRBV29-1,CSVRLAGGHEQFF,TGCAGCGTGCGGCTAGCGGGAGGTCATGAGCAGTTCTTC